The rows below give T cell receptor beta chains drawn from one sample of a study of siplizumab effects on memory and regulatory T cells. The protocol was immunoSEQ multiplex PCR, while the TCRdb copy is restricted to in-frame clones and leaves out a portion. The table lists some 46,000 clones, 93% of them singletons. Sequencing used CD8+ T cells sorted from blood. These TCRs come from a human donor in good health. Both conserved end residues are part of each CDR3. The D gene is left open where the match is weak. Some rows have no size entry. The others give once, few or many, or a class for an expanded clone.

>TRBJ2-3|-|TRBV29-1|-
TGCAGCGTTGTCCTATGGCCCGGGGTCGTAAGTGACTCACGAACGGCAGATACGCAGTATTTT
CSVVLWPGVVSDSRTADTQYF
>TRBJ1-4|-|TRBV4-1|-
TGCGCCAGCAGCCTAGAACCAGGGTTAACTAATGAAAAACTGTTTTTT
CASSLEPGLTNEKLFF
>TRBJ2-7|TRBD2|TRBV9|-
TGTGCCAGCAGCGTAGACGAAGCGGGAGGATACTCCTACGAGCAGTACTTC
CASSVDEAGGYSYEQYF
>TRBJ2-1|-|TRBV7-3|-
TGTGCCAGCAGCCACCCTGGGAGCTCCTACAATGAGCAGTTCTTC
CASSHPGSSYNEQFF
>TRBJ2-7|TRBD2|TRBV11-1|-
TGTGCCAGCAGCCCCGGAGGGCTAGCGGGTCACGAGCAGTACTTC
CASSPGGLAGHEQYF
>TRBJ2-7|TRBD2|TRBV5-4|-
TGTGCCAGCAGCTTTTATGGACTAGCGGGAGGAATATTGTACGAGCAGTACTTC
CASSFYGLAGGILYEQYF
>TRBJ2-1|-|TRBV2|once
TGTGCCAGCAGTGTTGGCAGGGGGGCGTTCAATGAGCAGTTCTTC
CASSVGRGAFNEQFF
>TRBJ2-1|TRBD2|TRBV28|-
TGTGCCAGCAGTTTGTGGGAGGGCCGGAATGAGCAGTTCTTC
CASSLWEGRNEQFF
>TRBJ2-1|TRBD1|TRBV9|-
TGTGCCAGCAGCGCGTCGGACAGGGCGAGCTCCTACAATGAGCAGTTCTTC
CASSASDRASSYNEQFF
>TRBJ2-1|TRBD2|TRBV4-1|-
TGCGCCAGCAGCCAAGATTGGGCGGGAGGGAGGTACAATGAGCAGTTCTTC
CASSQDWAGGRYNEQFF
>TRBJ2-7|TRBD1|TRBV18|-
TGTGCCAGCTCACCGGGCCGGACAGGGTATGACGAGCAGTACTTC
CASSPGRTGYDEQYF
>TRBJ2-7|-|TRBV15|-
TGTGCCACCAGCCCGCACCGGACCTACGAGCAGTACTTC
CATSPHRTYEQYF
>TRBJ1-1|-|TRBV28|-
TGTGCCAGCAGTTTTGGGTCGACTGAAGCTTTCTTT
CASSFGSTEAFF
>TRBJ2-1|TRBD1|TRBV9|-
TGTGCCAGCAGCGTACAGGGGGCCTACAATGAGCAGTTCTTC
CASSVQGAYNEQFF
>TRBJ2-1|TRBD2|TRBV27|-
TGTGCCAGCAGTTTTTCGGGGACTAGCTCCTACAATGAGCAGTTCTTC
CASSFSGTSSYNEQFF
>TRBJ2-7|-|TRBV6-4|-
TGTGCCAGCAGTGAACTCCCCTCCGCCGAGCAGTACTTC
CASSELPSAEQYF
>TRBJ2-2|TRBD1|TRBV9|-
TGTGCCAGCAGCGACCCAAGACAGGGGAACACCGGGGAGCTGTTTTTT
CASSDPRQGNTGELFF
>TRBJ2-7|TRBD2|TRBV9|-
TGTGCCAGCAGCGTAGCATCCGGGAGGACCTACGAGCAGTACTTC
CASSVASGRTYEQYF
>TRBJ1-5|-|TRBV9|-
TGTGCCAGCACCAAAGGAGGGGGGCCAAATCAGCCCCAGCATTTT
CASTKGGGPNQPQHF
>TRBJ1-5|-|TRBV28|-
TGTGCCAGCAGAGAGACAGTTAGCAATCAGCCCCAGCATTTT
CASRETVSNQPQHF
>TRBJ2-2|-|TRBV15|-
TGTGCCACCAGCAGTTTGGTGGGAGCCGGGGAGCTGTTTTTT
CATSSLVGAGELFF
>TRBJ2-1|TRBD2|TRBV28|-
TGTGCCAGCAGTCCCCCATTGGTACTAGCGGTGGAGTTCTTC
CASSPPLVLAVEFF
>TRBJ2-7|-|TRBV7-8|once
TGTGCCAGCAGCTTAACTGCTGTCTACGAGCAGTACTTC
CASSLTAVYEQYF
>TRBJ2-3|TRBD1|TRBV7-9|-
TGTGCCAGCAGCTTAACAGGGGGGTATGGGGGCCCAGATACGCAGTATTTT
CASSLTGGYGGPDTQYF
>TRBJ2-7|TRBD1|TRBV5-1|-
TGCGCCAGCAGCATGAGGACAGGGGCCTACGAGCAGTACTTC
CASSMRTGAYEQYF
>TRBJ1-1|TRBD1|TRBV5-4|-
TGTGCCAGCAGCATAGGCCAGGGGGCTTACACTGAAGCTTTCTTT
CASSIGQGAYTEAFF
>TRBJ2-1|TRBD1|TRBV5-4|-
TGTGCCAGCACCGAAGGACAGGGGGAGCAGTTCTTC
CASTEGQGEQFF
>TRBJ1-1|TRBD1|TRBV7-9|once
TGTGCCAGCAACCCCATGGGACAGGGGGATACGAACACTGAAGCTTTCTTT
CASNPMGQGDTNTEAFF
>TRBJ2-5|-|TRBV2|-
TGTGCCAGCACGAGGAAGGCATCCGGCTCAACTTACCAAGAGACCCAGTACTTC
CASTRKASGSTYQETQYF
>TRBJ2-1|-|TRBV6-4|-
TGTGCCAGCAGTCCCACTAGGATTACGATGGTTGATGAGCAGTTCTTC
CASSPTRITMVDEQFF
>TRBJ2-1|-|TRBV19|once
TGTGCCAGTAGTTGGTCGGCAGGGCAACCGAATGAGCAGTTCTTC
CASSWSAGQPNEQFF
>TRBJ2-7|TRBD2|TRBV7-9|-
TGTGCCAGCAGCCACCCGCCCTTGGCCGGGGGGAACTACGAGCAGTACTTC
CASSHPPLAGGNYEQYF
>TRBJ2-2|-|TRBV27|-
TGTGCCAGCAAGGGGGATGGGAACACCGGGGAGCTGTTTTTT
CASKGDGNTGELFF
>TRBJ2-1|TRBD2|TRBV14|-
TGTGCCAGCAGCCACGGCGGGGGGTCCTACAATGAGCAGTTCTTC
CASSHGGGSYNEQFF
>TRBJ2-5|TRBD2|TRBV10-3|once
TGTGCCATCAGTCCGGGGGGAACGTGGACCCAGTACTTC
CAISPGGTWTQYF
>TRBJ1-1|-|TRBV6-5|-
TGTGCCAGCAGTCCCGGGAACACTGAAGCTTTCTTT
CASSPGNTEAFF
>TRBJ1-1|-|TRBV4-2|-
TGTGCCAGCAGCCAGATGGACCAACCTGGCCCGAACACTGAAGCTTTCTTT
CASSQMDQPGPNTEAFF
>TRBJ2-2|-|TRBV5-1|-
TGCGCCAGCACGAACGCCAGGGTAACAGGGGAGCTGTTTTTT
CASTNARVTGELFF
>TRBJ2-3|-|TRBV5-1|-
TGCGCCAGCAGCCTAGGACAAACGGCTGATACGCAGTATTTT
CASSLGQTADTQYF
>TRBJ2-3|TRBD1|TRBV7-9|-
TGTGCCAGCAGCCCCTGGACAGGGGGAACAGATACGCAGTATTTT
CASSPWTGGTDTQYF
>TRBJ2-1|TRBD1|TRBV27|-
TGTGCCAGCAGTCAGGGGGCGGCCTACAATGAGCAGTTCTTC
CASSQGAAYNEQFF
>TRBJ2-7|-|TRBV11-2|-
TGTGCCAGCACACTAAATGGGGTCTACGAGCAGTACTTC
CASTLNGVYEQYF
>TRBJ2-2|-|TRBV9|-
TGTGCCAGCAGCGTAGGTCTGAACACCGGGGAGCTGTTTTTT
CASSVGLNTGELFF
>TRBJ1-1|TRBD1|TRBV6-1|-
TGTGCCAGCAGTGATTTAACAGGGGCTGCTTTCTTT
CASSDLTGAAFF
>TRBJ2-3|-|TRBV7-3|medium-sized
TGTGCCAGCAGTCCATTTGCACCAAGCACAGATACGCAGTATTTT
CASSPFAPSTDTQYF
>TRBJ2-1|-|TRBV5-1|-
TGCGCCAGCAGCGGAAACCCGGCCTCCTACAATGAGCAGTTCTTC
CASSGNPASYNEQFF
>TRBJ2-1|TRBD2|TRBV4-1|-
TGCGCCAGCAGCCAAGGGACTAGCGGGGCCACAAGCTCCTACAATGAGCAGTTCTTC
CASSQGTSGATSSYNEQFF
>TRBJ2-5|-|TRBV2|-
TGTGCCAGCAGTGAAGGACAGGTGGGATGGGGGACCCAGTACTTC
CASSEGQVGWGTQYF
>TRBJ2-2|TRBD1|TRBV28|-
TGTGCCAGCAGCACCAAGGCTCGGGACAGGGGGCTGGACGGGGAGCTGTTTTTT
CASSTKARDRGLDGELFF
>TRBJ2-3|TRBD2|TRBV27|-
TGTGCCAGCAGTCTTTCTAGCGGGACATCAGCCTCCACAGATACGCAGTATTTT
CASSLSSGTSASTDTQYF
>TRBJ2-1|-|TRBV4-1|-
TGCGCCAGCAGCCAAGTTGGCAACAATGAGCAGTTCTTC
CASSQVGNNEQFF
>TRBJ2-5|-|TRBV18|-
TGTGCCAGCTCACCCATTATTCAGGAAGAGACCCAGTACTTC
CASSPIIQEETQYF
>TRBJ2-3|-|TRBV7-9|-
TGTGCCAGCAGCGGGGGAGCAGATACGCAGTATTTT
CASSGGADTQYF
>TRBJ2-3|-|TRBV5-6|-
TGTGCCAGCACCCCCCCCGAGGGAGTTTCACGGCAGTATTTT
CASTPPEGVSRQYF
>TRBJ2-7|-|TRBV4-1|-
TGCGCCAGCAGCCAAAGCGCCAGTCCCTACGAGCAGTACTTC
CASSQSASPYEQYF